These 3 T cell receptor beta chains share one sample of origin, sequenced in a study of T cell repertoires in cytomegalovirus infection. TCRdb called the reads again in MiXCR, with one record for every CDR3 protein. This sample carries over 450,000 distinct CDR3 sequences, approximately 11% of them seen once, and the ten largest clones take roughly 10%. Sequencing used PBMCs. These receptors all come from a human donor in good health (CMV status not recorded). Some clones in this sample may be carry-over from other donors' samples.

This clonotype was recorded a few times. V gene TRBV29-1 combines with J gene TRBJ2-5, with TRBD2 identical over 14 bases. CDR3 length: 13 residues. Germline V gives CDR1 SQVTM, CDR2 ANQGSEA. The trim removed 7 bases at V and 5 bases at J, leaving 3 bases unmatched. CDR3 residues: CSAGTSGSETQYF. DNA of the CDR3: TGCAGCGCTGGGACTAGCGGGAGTGAGACCCAGTACTTC.

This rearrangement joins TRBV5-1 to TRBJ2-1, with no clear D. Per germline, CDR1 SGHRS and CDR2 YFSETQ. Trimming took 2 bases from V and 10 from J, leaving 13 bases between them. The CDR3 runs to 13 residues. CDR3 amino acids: CASSLRAPHEQFF. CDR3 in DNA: TGCGCCAGCAGCTTAAGAGCCCCCCACGAGCAGTTCTTC.

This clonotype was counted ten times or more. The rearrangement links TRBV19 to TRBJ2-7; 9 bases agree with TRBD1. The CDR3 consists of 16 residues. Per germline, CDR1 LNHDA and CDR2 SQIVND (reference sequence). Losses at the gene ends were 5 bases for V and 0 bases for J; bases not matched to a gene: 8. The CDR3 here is CASSDRGTFTSYEQYF. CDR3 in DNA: TGTGCCAGTAGTGACAGGGGGACATTCACCTCCTACGAGCAGTACTTC. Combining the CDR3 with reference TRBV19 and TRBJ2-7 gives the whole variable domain DGGITQSPKYLFRKEGQNVTLSCEQNLNHDAMYWYRQDPGQGLRLIYYSQIVNDFQKGDIAEGYSVSREKKESFPLTVTSAQKNPTAFYLCASSDRGTFTSYEQYFGPGTRLTVT.